Here is one T cell receptor (beta chain) with its context. Trimming pared 2 bases from V and 3 bases from J, leaving 12 bases between. CDR1 is SGDLS and CDR2 is YYNGEE in the germline V gene. The CDR3 totals 14 residues. This sample was included in a study of T cell repertoires in cytomegalovirus infection. MiXCR, applied by TCRdb to the reads, yields one record per CDR3 protein. The data contain about 490,000 distinct CDR3 sequences, 10% to 12% of them singletons. The sample taken for sequencing was PBMCs. This receptor was taken from a human donor in good health (CMV status not recorded). Some clones in this sample may be carry-over from other donors' samples. V is TRBV9 and J is TRBJ2-7, with D perhaps matching TRBD2 (7 bases). In DNA, the CDR3 is TGTGCCAGCAGCGTTGCGGGGGCCAACTACGAGCAGTACTTC. This gives the protein CASSVAGANYEQYF.